This section outlines one T cell receptor beta chain sequence together with its context. As yet, its antigen is unknown. CTLA-4 blockade with ipilimumab, together with focal radiation, was given to patients with chemo-refractory metastatic non-small-cell lung cancer. Produced via immunoSEQ multiplex PCR; TCRdb's table is partial and in-frame only. The table includes about 45,000 clones, over 55% detected once. The sample comes from a study of radiotherapy plus CTLA-4 blockade in lung cancer. Study background: Objective responses occurred in 15% to 20% of patients; about 34% had disease control. The study, taken as a whole, reports: In blood, TCR clones derived from the tumor expanded after radiotherapy plus ipilimumab.

The V and J ends lost 2 bases and 6 bases, in that order; junction bases with no gene match: 2. This CDR3 comprises 14 residues. Germline V gives CDR1 SGHNT, CDR2 YYREEE (reference sequence). Source: peripheral blood, taken from a patient treated with radiotherapy plus ipilimumab. The gene calls are TRBV5-4 and TRBJ2-1; TRBD2 agrees at 10 bases. The source of this sequence is a human donor with non-small cell lung cancer who had a partial response to radiotherapy plus ipilimumab. CDR3 in amino acids: CASSFGLAANEQFF. In DNA, the CDR3 is TGTGCCAGCAGCTTCGGACTAGCGGCCAATGAGCAGTTCTTC.